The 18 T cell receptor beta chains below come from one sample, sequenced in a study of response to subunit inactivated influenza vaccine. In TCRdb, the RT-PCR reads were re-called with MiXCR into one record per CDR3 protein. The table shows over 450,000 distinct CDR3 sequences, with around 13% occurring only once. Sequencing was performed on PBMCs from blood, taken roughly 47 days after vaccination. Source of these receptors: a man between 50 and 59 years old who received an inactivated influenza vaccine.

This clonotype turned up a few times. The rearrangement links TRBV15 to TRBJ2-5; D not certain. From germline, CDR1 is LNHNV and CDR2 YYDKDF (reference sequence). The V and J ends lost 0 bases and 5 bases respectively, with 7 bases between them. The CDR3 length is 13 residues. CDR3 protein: CATSRDKAETQYF. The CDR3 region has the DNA TGTGCCACCAGCAGAGATAAGGCGGAGACCCAGTACTTC.

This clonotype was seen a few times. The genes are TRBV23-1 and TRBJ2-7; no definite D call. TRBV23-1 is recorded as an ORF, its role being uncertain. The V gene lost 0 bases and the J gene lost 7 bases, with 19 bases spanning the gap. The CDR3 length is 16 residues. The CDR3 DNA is TGCGCCAGCAGTCAATCCCTTCAAGGCCCTCCGAAGGAGCAGTACTTC. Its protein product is CASSQSLQGPPKEQYF.

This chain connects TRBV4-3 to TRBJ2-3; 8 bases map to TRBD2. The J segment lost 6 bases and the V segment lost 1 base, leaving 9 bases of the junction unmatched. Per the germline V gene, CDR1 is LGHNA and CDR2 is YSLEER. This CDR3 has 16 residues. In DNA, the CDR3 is TGCGCCAGCAGCCAAGTTGGGCGGGGGGACTTTGATACGCAGTATTTT. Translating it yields CASSQVGRGDFDTQYF.

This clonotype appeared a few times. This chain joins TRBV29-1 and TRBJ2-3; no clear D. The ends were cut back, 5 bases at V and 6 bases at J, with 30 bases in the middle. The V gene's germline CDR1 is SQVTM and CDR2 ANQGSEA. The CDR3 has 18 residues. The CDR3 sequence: CSVYNRISRFRAYDTQYF. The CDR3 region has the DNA TGCAGCGTTTACAACAGAATCAGCAGATTTCGGGCATACGATACGCAGTATTTT.

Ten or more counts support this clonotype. CDR3 bases: TGTGCCAGCAGCCCATACCGGGCCCGCGGGGAGTTCTTC. Its protein product is CASSPYRARGEFF. This chain joins TRBV6-2 or TRBV6-3 and TRBJ2-1; D may be TRBD2 (6 bases). V shed 6 bases and J shed 14 bases, with 20 bases lying between them. The CDR3 runs to 13 residues. Germline V gene sequence: CDR1 MNHEY, CDR2 SVGEGT.

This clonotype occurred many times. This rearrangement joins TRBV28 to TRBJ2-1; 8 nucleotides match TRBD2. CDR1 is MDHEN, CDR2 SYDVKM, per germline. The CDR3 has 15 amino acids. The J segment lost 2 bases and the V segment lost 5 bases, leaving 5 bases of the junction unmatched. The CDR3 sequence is CASSLTSEAYNEQFF. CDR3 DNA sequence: TGTGCCAGCAGTCTGACTAGCGAGGCCTACAATGAGCAGTTCTTC. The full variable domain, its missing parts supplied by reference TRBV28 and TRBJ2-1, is DVKVTQSSRYLVKRTGEKVFLECVQDMDHENMFWYRQDPGLGLRLIYFSYDVKMKEKGDIPEGYSVSREKKERFSLILESASTNQTSMYLCASSLTSEAYNEQFFGPGTRLTVL.

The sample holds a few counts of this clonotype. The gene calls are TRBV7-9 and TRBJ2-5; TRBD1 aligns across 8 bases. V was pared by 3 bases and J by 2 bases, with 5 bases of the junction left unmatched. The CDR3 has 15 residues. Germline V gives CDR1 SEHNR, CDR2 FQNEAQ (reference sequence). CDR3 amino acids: CASSFGQGSQETQYF. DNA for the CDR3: TGTGCCAGCAGCTTCGGACAGGGTTCTCAAGAGACCCAGTACTTC.

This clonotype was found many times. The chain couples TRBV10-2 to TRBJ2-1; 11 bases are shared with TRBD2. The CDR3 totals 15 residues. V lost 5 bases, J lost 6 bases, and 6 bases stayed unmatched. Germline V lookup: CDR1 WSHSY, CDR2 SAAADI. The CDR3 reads CASSLPGLAANEQFF. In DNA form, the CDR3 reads TGCGCCAGCAGTCTTCCGGGACTAGCGGCCAATGAGCAGTTCTTC.

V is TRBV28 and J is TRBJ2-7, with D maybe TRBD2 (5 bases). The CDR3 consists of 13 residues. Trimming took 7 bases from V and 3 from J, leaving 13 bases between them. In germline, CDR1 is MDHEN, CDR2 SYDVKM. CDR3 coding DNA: TGTGCCAGCACCGGGGTTAGCGTCTACGAGCAGTACTTC. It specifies CASTGVSVYEQYF.

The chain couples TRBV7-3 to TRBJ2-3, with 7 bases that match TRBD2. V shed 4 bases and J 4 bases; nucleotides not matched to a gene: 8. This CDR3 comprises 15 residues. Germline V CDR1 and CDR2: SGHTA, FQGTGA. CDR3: CASSSQGGRPDTQYF. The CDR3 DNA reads TGTGCCAGCAGCTCACAAGGCGGGAGACCAGATACGCAGTATTTT.

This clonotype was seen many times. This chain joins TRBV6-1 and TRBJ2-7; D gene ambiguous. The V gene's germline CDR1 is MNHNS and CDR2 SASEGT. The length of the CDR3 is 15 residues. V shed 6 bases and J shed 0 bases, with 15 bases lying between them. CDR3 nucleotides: TGTGCCAGCAGAACCCGGCAGGCGAGCTCCTACGAGCAGTACTTC. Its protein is CASRTRQASSYEQYF.

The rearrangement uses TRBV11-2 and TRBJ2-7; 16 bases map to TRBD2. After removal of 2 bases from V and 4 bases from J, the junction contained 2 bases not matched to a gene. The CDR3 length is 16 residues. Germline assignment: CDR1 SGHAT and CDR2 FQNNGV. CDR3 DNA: TGTGCCAGCAGCTTACCGGGACTAGCGGGAGGGTACGAGCAGTACTTC. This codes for CASSLPGLAGGYEQYF.

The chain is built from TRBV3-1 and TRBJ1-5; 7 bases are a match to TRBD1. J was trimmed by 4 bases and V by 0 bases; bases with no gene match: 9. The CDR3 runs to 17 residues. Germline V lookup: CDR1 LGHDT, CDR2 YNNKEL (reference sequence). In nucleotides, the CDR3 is TGTGCCAGCAGCCAAGATCCCGGGACAGTAATAAATCAGCCCCAGCATTTT. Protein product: CASSQDPGTVINQPQHF. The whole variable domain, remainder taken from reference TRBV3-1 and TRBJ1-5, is DTAVSQTPKYLVTQMGNDKSIKCEQNLGHDTMYWYKQDSKKFLKIMFSYNNKELIINETVPNRFSPKSPDKAHLNLHINSLELGDSAVYFCASSQDPGTVINQPQHFGDGTRLSIL.

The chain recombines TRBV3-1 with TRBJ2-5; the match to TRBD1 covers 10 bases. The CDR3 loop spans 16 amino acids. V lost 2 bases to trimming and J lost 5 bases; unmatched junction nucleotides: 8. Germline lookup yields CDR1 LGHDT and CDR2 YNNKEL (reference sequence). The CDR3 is CASSQTMTGGWETQYF. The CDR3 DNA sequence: TGTGCCAGCAGCCAAACGATGACAGGGGGCTGGGAGACCCAGTACTTC.

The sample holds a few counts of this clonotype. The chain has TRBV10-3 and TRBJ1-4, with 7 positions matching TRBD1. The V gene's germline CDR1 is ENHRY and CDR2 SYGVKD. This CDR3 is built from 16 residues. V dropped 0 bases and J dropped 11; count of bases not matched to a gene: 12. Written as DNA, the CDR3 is TGTGCCATCAGTGAGTCTGGAGGGACAACAGGGGCTAAACTGTTTTTT. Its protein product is CAISESGGTTGAKLFF.

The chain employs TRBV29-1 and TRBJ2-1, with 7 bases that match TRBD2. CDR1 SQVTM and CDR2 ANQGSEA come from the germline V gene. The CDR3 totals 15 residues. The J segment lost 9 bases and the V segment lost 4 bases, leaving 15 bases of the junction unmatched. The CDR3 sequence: CSVGRRLAKDSEQFF. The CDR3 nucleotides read TGCAGCGTTGGTCGGAGACTAGCAAAAGACAGTGAGCAGTTCTTC.

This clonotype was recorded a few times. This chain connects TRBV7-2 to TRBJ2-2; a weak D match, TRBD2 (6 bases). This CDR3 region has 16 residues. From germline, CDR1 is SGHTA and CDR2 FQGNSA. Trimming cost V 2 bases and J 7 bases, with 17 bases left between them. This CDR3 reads CASSLFSGLSGGELFF. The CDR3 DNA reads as TGTGCCAGCAGCTTATTTAGCGGCTTAAGTGGCGGGGAGCTGTTTTTT.

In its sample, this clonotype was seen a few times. CDR3 sequence reads: CASSQGAGAQETQYF. CDR3 nucleotide sequence: TGCGCCAGCAGCCAGGGAGCGGGGGCCCAAGAGACCCAGTACTTC. The rearrangement joins TRBV4-3 to TRBJ2-5; TRBD2 agrees at 8 bases. The CDR3 extends over 15 amino acids. Germline V CDR1 and CDR2: LGHNA, YSLEER. V was clipped by 3 bases and J by 1 base; unmatched bases: 4.